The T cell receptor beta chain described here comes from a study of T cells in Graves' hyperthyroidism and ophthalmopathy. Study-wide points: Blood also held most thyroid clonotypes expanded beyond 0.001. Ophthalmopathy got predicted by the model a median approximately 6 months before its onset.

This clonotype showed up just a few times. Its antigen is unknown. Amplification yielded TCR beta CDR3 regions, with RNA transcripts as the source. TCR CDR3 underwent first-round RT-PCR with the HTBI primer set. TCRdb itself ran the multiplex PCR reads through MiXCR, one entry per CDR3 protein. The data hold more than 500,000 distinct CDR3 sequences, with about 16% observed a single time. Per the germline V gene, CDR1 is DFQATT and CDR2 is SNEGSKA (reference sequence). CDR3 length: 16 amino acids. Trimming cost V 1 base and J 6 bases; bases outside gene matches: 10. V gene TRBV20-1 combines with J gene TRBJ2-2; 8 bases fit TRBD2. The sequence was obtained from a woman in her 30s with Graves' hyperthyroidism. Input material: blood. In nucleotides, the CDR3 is TGCAGTGCTAGAGGAAAGTACGGGAGGGCCCCCGGGGAGCTGTTTTTT. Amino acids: CSARGKYGRAPGELFF.